These 29 T cell receptor beta chains were sequenced from one sample in a study of spatial heterogeneity in lung cancer. Time point specified: sample taken at primary tumor resection. Their recognized antigens are unknown. From the 5' RACE reads, TCRdb called clonotypes with MiXCR, one entry per CDR3 protein. The sample has about 5,900 distinct CDR3 sequences; about 17% are singletons. The study's findings and limits: Higher tumor mutation counts went along with higher counts of expanded intratumoral alpha and beta TCRs.

Sequenced material: lung tumor tissue, taken at surgery. Receptors were obtained from a male donor with early-stage non-small cell lung cancer.

In its sample, this clonotype is medium-sized. The J gene is TRBJ1-5, the V gene TRBV20-1; TRBD1 aligns across 9 bases. Germline CDR1 is DFQATT and CDR2 is SNEGSKA (reference sequence). V shed 6 bases and J 6 bases; nucleotides not matched to a gene: 6. This CDR3 has 13 amino acids. CDR3 sequence reads: CSARDREGQPQHF. The CDR3, as DNA: TGCAGTGCCAGGGACAGGGAGGGTCAGCCCCAGCATTTT.

At least ten counts were recorded for this clonotype. The CDR3, as DNA: TGTGCCAGCAGAATTAGCGGGAGCTCCTACAATGAGCAGTTCTTC. Its translation: CASRISGSSYNEQFF. The gene calls are TRBV27 and TRBJ2-1, with 9 bases identical to TRBD2. The CDR3 is made up of 15 amino acids. Germline V CDR1 and CDR2: MNHEY, SMNVEV (reference sequence). The trim removed 6 bases at V and 0 bases at J, leaving 3 bases unmatched.

By sample share, this clonotype is medium-sized (0.01 to 0.1%). The chain uses TRBV7-2 and TRBJ2-7; possibly TRBD2 for D (5 bases). V lost 1 base and J 3 bases, leaving 13 bases between the germline ends. Germline CDR1 SGHTA, CDR2 FQGNSA. The CDR3 extends over 15 amino acids. Here the CDR3 reads CASSLEAGVNYEQYF. The CDR3 DNA reads as TGTGCCAGCAGCTTAGAGGCCGGGGTTAACTACGAGCAGTACTTC.

At least ten counts were recorded for this clonotype. V gene TRBV7-2 combines with J gene TRBJ2-7; TRBD1 or TRBD2 may be the D gene (5 bases each). Germline CDR1 SGHTA, CDR2 FQGNSA. The CDR3 runs 13 residues. The germline V and J ends were trimmed by 2 bases and 2 bases, with 7 bases remaining between them. The CDR3 region has the DNA TGTGCCAGCAGCTTAAAGGGACCCTACGAGCAGTACTTC. Its translation: CASSLKGPYEQYF.

This clonotype showed up many times. The rearrangement links TRBV7-2 to TRBJ2-2, with 8 bases aligning to TRBD2. From germline, CDR1 is SGHTA and CDR2 FQGNSA. The CDR3 length is 15 residues. V lost 5 bases and J lost 6; bases outside the gene matches: 8. The CDR3 sequence is CASSRSGSWAGELFF. The CDR3 DNA reads TGTGCCAGCAGCCGAAGCGGGAGTTGGGCCGGGGAGCTGTTTTTT.

Details on this clonotype: A much more abundant neighbour one base away suggests this may be a read error. The chain couples TRBV5-1 to TRBJ2-2; D is unclear. Germline CDR1 and CDR2: SGHRS and YFSETQ. The CDR3 is made up of 14 amino acids. CDR3 sequence (DNA): TGCACCAGCAGCCCCACGCTGAACACCGGGGAGCTGTTTTTT. Translation gives CTSSPTLNTGELFF.

The J gene is TRBJ2-7, the V gene TRBV28; a weak D match, TRBD2 (6 bases). CDR1 MDHEN and CDR2 SYDVKM come from the germline V gene. The CDR3 length is 13 residues. Trimming took off 8 bases at V and 3 bases at J, with 14 bases between the two ends. Here the CDR3 reads CASRRGNIYEQYF. The DNA of the CDR3 is TGTGCCAGCCGGCGCGGGAACATCTACGAGCAGTACTTC.

This clonotype was recorded many times. The CDR3 here is CASSTLYEQYF. The DNA of the CDR3 is TGTGCCAGCAGCACACTATACGAGCAGTACTTC. The chain recombines TRBV28 with TRBJ2-7; D remains ambiguous. The CDR3 length is 11 residues. CDR1 is MDHEN, CDR2 SYDVKM, per germline. The V end lost 6 bases, the J end lost 4 bases, and 7 bases lay between the germline ends. The complete variable domain, with remaining parts taken from reference TRBV28 and TRBJ2-7, reads DVKVTQSSRYLVKRTGEKVFLECVQDMDHENMFWYRQDPGLGLRLIYFSYDVKMKEKGDIPEGYSVSREKKERFSLILESASTNQTSMYLCASSTLYEQYFGPGTRLTVT.

The table lists this clonotype with many counts. CDR3 bases: TGCGCCAGCAGCCAACTGGACAGTGGGATTGGTGAAAAACTGTTTTTT. Encoded protein: CASSQLDSGIGEKLFF. The V and J genes are TRBV4-1 and TRBJ1-4, with a weak D call TRBD1 (6 bases). The CDR3 is 16 amino acids. V lost 2 bases and J 7 bases, leaving 17 bases between the germline ends. CDR1 is MGHRA and CDR2 is YSYEKL in the germline V gene.

About this clonotype itself: The junction does not match germline at one end; this may be a read error. J is TRBJ1-5 and V is TRBV30; 7 bases are shared with TRBD1. Per germline, CDR1 GTSNPN and CDR2 SVGIG (reference sequence). The CDR3 runs 14 residues. CDR3 nucleotides: TGTGTCTGGAGTACAACGACAGGGAACCAGCCCCAGCATTTT. Encoded protein: CVWSTTTGNQPQHF.

This clonotype counts as medium-sized. The chain employs TRBV7-2 and TRBJ2-3, with TRBD2 identical over 7 bases. CDR1 is SGHTA and CDR2 is FQGNSA in the germline V gene. This CDR3 has 17 amino acids. V lost 5 bases and J lost 5; bases outside the gene matches: 16. This CDR3 is CASSTRRGRAAGDTQYF. The CDR3 nucleotides read TGTGCCAGCAGCACCCGTCGTGGGAGGGCCGCTGGAGATACGCAGTATTTT. The variable domain in full, completed from reference TRBV7-2 and TRBJ2-3, reads GAGVSQSPSNKVTEKGKDVELRCDPISGHTALYWYRQSLGQGLEFLIYFQGNSAPDKSGLPSDRFSAERTGGSVSTLTIQRTQQEDSAVYLCASSTRRGRAAGDTQYFGPGTRLTVL.

This clonotype was recorded many times. The rearrangement uses TRBV30 and TRBJ2-5; 10 bases are a match to TRBD2. The CDR3 contains 15 residues. The ends lost 1 base at V and 2 bases at J; junction bases unmatched: 4. Germline V CDR1 and CDR2: GTSNPN, SVGIG (reference sequence). The CDR3 protein is CAWSDGTSEQETQYF. The CDR3 DNA follows: TGTGCCTGGAGTGACGGGACTAGCGAGCAAGAGACCCAGTACTTC.

This clonotype occurred many times. This sequence joins TRBV4-3 and TRBJ2-1, with 7 positions matching TRBD2. The germline V gene encodes CDR1 LGHNA and CDR2 YSLEER. The trim removed 1 base at V and 3 bases at J, leaving 3 bases unmatched. The CDR3 has 15 amino acids. The DNA for the CDR3 is TGCGCCAGCAGCCAAGTAGGGGAGGGCTACAATGAGCAGTTCTTC. This encodes CASSQVGEGYNEQFF.

This clonotype is medium-sized. The genes are TRBV3-1 and TRBJ2-7; D possibly corresponds to TRBD1 (5 bases). Germline CDR1 LGHDT, CDR2 YNNKEL (reference sequence). Trimming pared 1 base from V and 2 bases from J, leaving 6 bases between. CDR3 length: 13 amino acids. The CDR3 here is CASSQARAYEQYF. For the CDR3, the DNA is TGTGCCAGCAGCCAAGCCAGGGCCTACGAGCAGTACTTC.

The genes are TRBV7-8 and TRBJ2-1, with TRBD1 as a possible D gene (6 bases). Germline-derived CDR1 and CDR2 are SGHVS and FQNEAQ. V shed 3 bases and J shed 4 bases, with 7 bases lying between them. There are 13 residues in the CDR3. The CDR3 is CASSFQGYNEQFF. DNA for the CDR3: TGTGCCAGCAGCTTCCAGGGGTACAATGAGCAGTTCTTC.

By its share, this clonotype is medium-sized. The chain has TRBV4-3 and TRBJ1-4, with TRBD1 identical over 9 bases. Germline values: CDR1 LGHNA, CDR2 YSLEER. The ends lost 0 bases at V and 7 bases at J; junction bases unmatched: 3. The CDR3 covers 15 residues. The CDR3 reads CASSQEYRGREKLFF. The CDR3 coding sequence is TGCGCCAGCAGCCAAGAATACAGGGGGCGTGAAAAACTGTTTTTT.

In this sample, this clonotype turned up many times. The chain joins TRBV28 to TRBJ1-2, with 11 positions matching TRBD1. The germline V gene encodes CDR1 MDHEN and CDR2 SYDVKM. Germline trimming cut 3 bases from V and 6 bases from J; bases unmatched to any gene: 9. The CDR3 has 16 residues. CDR3 nucleotide sequence: TGTGCCAGCAGTTTTGGGGACAGGGGGGCGAGTAATGGCTACACCTTC. Encoded protein: CASSFGDRGASNGYTF.

Relative to its sample, this clonotype is medium-sized. The chain employs TRBV10-3 and TRBJ2-3, with D tentatively TRBD1 (7 bases). CDR1 is ENHRY, CDR2 SYGVKD, per germline. V was shortened by 3 bases and J by 5 bases, with 12 bases between the two germline ends. The CDR3 contains 14 residues. CDR3: CAISEQGRGDTQYF. The CDR3 bases are TGTGCCATCAGTGAACAGGGGCGGGGAGATACGCAGTATTTT.

This clonotype is labeled as large. CDR3: CASSSGQTRLNTEAFF. The CDR3 region has the DNA TGTGCCAGCAGCAGCGGACAGACTAGATTGAACACTGAAGCTTTCTTT. This chain connects TRBV9 to TRBJ1-1; tentative D call: TRBD1 (6 bases). The V and J ends lost 4 bases and 0 bases respectively, with 16 bases between them. This CDR3 comprises 16 residues. The germline CDR1 and CDR2 sequences are SGDLS and YYNGEE.

This clonotype occurred many times. V usage is TRBV28 and J usage is TRBJ2-3, with D unresolved. Trimming removed 4 bases at V and 2 bases at J, with 7 bases between. The CDR3 runs 13 residues. Germline V CDR1 and CDR2: MDHEN, SYDVKM. In nucleotides, the CDR3 is TGTGCCAGCAGTTCAACCAACACAGATACGCAGTATTTT. Protein: CASSSTNTDTQYF. Full variable domain (rest looked up from reference TRBV28 and TRBJ2-3): DVKVTQSSRYLVKRTGEKVFLECVQDMDHENMFWYRQDPGLGLRLIYFSYDVKMKEKGDIPEGYSVSREKKERFSLILESASTNQTSMYLCASSSTNTDTQYFGPGTRLTVL.

By its share, this clonotype is medium-sized. The rearrangement joins TRBV20-1 to TRBJ1-5, with 9 positions matching TRBD1. Germline lookup yields CDR1 DFQATT and CDR2 SNEGSKA (reference sequence). This CDR3 region has 14 residues. CDR3 sequence (DNA): TGCACCGGCTGGACAGGGGAAAGCAATCAGCCCCAGCATTTT. Its protein is CTGWTGESNQPQHF.

This clonotype was detected many times. The J gene is TRBJ2-5, the V gene TRBV7-9, with D perhaps TRBD1 (7 bases). The CDR3 has 21 residues. The V end lost 5 bases, the J end lost 3 bases, and 34 bases lay between the germline ends. From germline, CDR1 is SEHNR and CDR2 FQNEAQ (reference sequence). The CDR3 loop is CASSPGRRGLMRTRLEETQYF. The CDR3 coding sequence is TGTGCCAGCAGCCCGGGACGGAGGGGGCTTATGAGGACCCGACTCGAAGAGACCCAGTACTTC.

By share of the sample, this clonotype is medium-sized. V gene TRBV4-1 combines with J gene TRBJ2-7; 8 bases align to TRBD1. Germline CDR1 reads MGHRA; CDR2 reads YSYEKL. Trimming removed 1 base from V and 6 bases from J; junction bases left unmatched: 11. This CDR3 has 16 residues. The CDR3 nucleotides read TGCGCCAGCAGCCAAGGGAAGACAGGGGCGAGACTCGAGCAGTACTTC. This translates into CASSQGKTGARLEQYF.

This clonotype is labeled medium-sized. This chain joins TRBV27 and TRBJ2-3; no firm D call. Germline V gene data show CDR1 as MNHEY and CDR2 as SMNVEV (reference sequence). Trimming removed 7 bases from V and 4 bases from J, with 12 bases in between. The CDR3 spans 13 residues. For the CDR3, the DNA is TGTGCCAGCACCCCAAGCAGTTCAGATACGCAGTATTTT. Translating gives CASTPSSSDTQYF.

The table lists this clonotype with many counts. The chain combines TRBV2 with TRBJ2-1, with no clear D. The CDR3 consists of 13 residues. The V gene's germline CDR1 is SNHLY and CDR2 FYNNEI. Trimming removed 1 base from V and 8 bases from J, with 9 bases in between. The CDR3 DNA is TGTGCCAGCAGTGAAGGATTAGGATATGAGCAGTTCTTC. Amino acids: CASSEGLGYEQFF. Variable domain in full (rest from reference TRBV2 and TRBJ2-1): EPEVTQTPSHQVTQMGQEVILRCVPISNHLYFYWYRQILGQKVEFLVSFYNNEISEKSEIFDDQFSVERPDGSNFTLKIRSTKLEDSAMYFCASSEGLGYEQFFGPGTRLTVL.

The table lists this clonotype with many counts. V is TRBV28 and J is TRBJ2-3; tentative D call: TRBD2 (6 bases). The CDR3 is 13 residues long. V was clipped by 10 bases and J by 4 bases, with 15 bases between them. From germline, CDR1 is MDHEN and CDR2 SYDVKM. The CDR3 DNA reads as TGTGCCACCCTTGGGAGGATGTCAGATACGCAGTATTTT. It encodes CATLGRMSDTQYF.

This clonotype has at least ten counts. V gene TRBV7-2 combines with J gene TRBJ2-2; 8 nucleotides line up with TRBD1. V lost 3 bases and J lost 4; bases outside the gene matches: 4. This CDR3 has 15 residues. Germline V gene sequence: CDR1 SGHTA, CDR2 FQGNSA. The CDR3 DNA sequence: TGTGCCAGCAGCTTGGGTCAGGGGGCCACCGGGGAGCTGTTTTTT. Translated, it gives CASSLGQGATGELFF.

Ten or more counts support this clonotype. V and J are TRBV11-2 and TRBJ2-1, with D perhaps TRBD1 or TRBD2 (6 bases each). CDR1 and CDR2 (germline): SGHAT, FQNNGV. Trimming cost V 4 bases and J 12 bases, with 10 bases left between them. This CDR3 has 11 amino acids. CDR3 DNA: TGTGCCAGCAGCTATGAGGGGGGGCAGTTCTTC. This sequence encodes CASSYEGGQFF. Complete variable domain (other parts from reference TRBV11-2 and TRBJ2-1): EAGVAQSPRYKIIEKRQSVAFWCNPISGHATLYWYQQILGQGPKLLIQFQNNGVVDDSQLPKDRFSAERLKGVDSTLKIQPAKLEDSAVYLCASSYEGGQFFGPGTRLTVL.

This clonotype is classed as medium-sized (0.01 to 0.1%). This chain connects TRBV28 to TRBJ1-2; D is ambiguous. CDR1 and CDR2 (germline): MDHEN, SYDVKM. Trimming shortened V by 7 bases and J by 4 bases, and 19 bases separated the two germline ends. The CDR3 contains 15 residues. The CDR3 bases are TGTGCCAGCACTCCCTCAGCCTGGGGTACCTATGGCTACACCTTC. This translates into CASTPSAWGTYGYTF.